The present entry profiles one TCR beta chain with its context. The sample holds other DNA sequences that translate to the same CDR3. The data originate from a study of cytomegalovirus exposure and HLA in healthy donors. The PCR contained 60 Vbeta and 13 Jbeta primers. In the study's own analysis: There were about 88 million unique TCR beta chains by a later count, and approximately 11 million of them were shared. Some clones are missing from TCRdb's copy, which holds only in-frame ones; the method was immunoSEQ multiplex PCR. D and trimming were read from the DNA, whereas the V and J calls and clone size are those reported in that table. The sample includes about 200,000 clones, around 79% of them seen just once. Healthy bone marrow donors formed the donor group. The sequenced sample was PBMCs. The receptor was isolated from a girl aged 5 to 17 in good health and CMV-seropositive.

The CDR3 bases are TGTGCCAGCAGTTACGTGGGGGGGCGCAATGAGCAGTTCTTC. This codes for CASSYVGGRNEQFF. The chain uses TRBV6-5 and TRBJ2-1; D might be TRBD2 (7 bases). The CDR3 sequence is 14 residues long. Germline V gene lookup returns CDR1 MNHEY and CDR2 SVGAGI. Trimming cost V 2 bases and J 6 bases, with 11 bases left between them.